A single sample is the source of the 23 T cell receptor beta chains below, sequenced in a study of shared clonotypes between healthy human individuals. Using immunoSEQ multiplex PCR, the repertoire was profiled, and TCRdb retains in-frame clones only, with some absent. The data hold about 1 million clones, with roughly 80% observed a single time. Sequenced sample: memory CD4+ T cells sorted from blood. Noted subset: CD45RA-negative fraction. The source of these receptors is a man aged 18-30 years in good health.

The J gene is TRBJ1-4, the V gene TRBV2; D is undetermined. Germline CDR1 is SNHLY and CDR2 is FYNNEI. V lost 4 bases, J lost 6 bases, and 21 bases lay in between. The CDR3 is 17 amino acids. The CDR3 sequence is CASSALGFTAMDEKLFF. The CDR3 region has the DNA TGTGCCAGCAGTGCCCTGGGGTTCACAGCGATGGATGAAAAACTGTTTTTT.

This sequence joins TRBV30 and TRBJ1-1, with a possible D match to TRBD1 (5 bases). The CDR3 length is 15 residues. Germline V gene lookup returns CDR1 GTSNPN and CDR2 SVGIG (reference sequence). The V gene lost 2 bases and the J gene lost 0 bases, with 13 bases spanning the gap. The CDR3 region has the DNA TGTGCCTGGAGTACTTGGGACCGCTTGAACACTGAAGCTTTCTTT. It specifies CAWSTWDRLNTEAFF.

This clone was observed a single time. The chain couples TRBV5-3 to TRBJ2-5, with D unresolved. TRBV5-3 is annotated as an ORF whose role is uncertain. The CDR3 consists of 15 residues. Deletions cut 0 bases from V and 3 bases from J, with 12 bases between. The CDR3 protein is CARSLVVVCKETQYF. CDR3 bases: TGTGCCAGAAGCTTGGTTGTTGTTTGCAAAGAGACCCAGTACTTC.

This clone was recorded once. The chain employs TRBV2 and TRBJ1-1, with TRBD1 as a possible D gene (5 bases). The germline V gene has CDR1 SNHLY and CDR2 FYNNEI. The CDR3 sequence is 15 residues long. Trimming removed 8 bases at V and 4 bases at J, with 20 bases between. The CDR3 DNA reads TGTGCCAGCCTCGGACAATCGTTAGCTACCACTGAAGCTTTCTTT. This codes for CASLGQSLATTEAFF.

The gene calls are TRBV7-9 and TRBJ2-5; no clear D gene. The CDR3 sequence is 14 residues long. Germline V gives CDR1 SEHNR, CDR2 FQNEAQ (reference sequence). Trimming left V 8 bases short and J 7 bases short, with 20 bases between. The CDR3 bases are TGTGCCAGCGGATCCGGGTCCCTAAGCCGGACCCAGTACTTC. Translation gives CASGSGSLSRTQYF.

A few counts support this clone. The CDR3 loop is CASSRGTVNSPLHF. The CDR3 nucleotides are TGTGCCAGCAGCCGAGGGACTGTCAATTCACCCCTCCACTTT. The J gene is TRBJ1-6, the V gene TRBV7-8; D may be TRBD1 (5 bases). The CDR3 runs 14 residues. Germline V gives CDR1 SGHVS, CDR2 FQNEAQ. The V gene lost 5 bases and the J gene lost 7 bases, with 12 bases spanning the gap.

The rearrangement joins TRBV9 to TRBJ2-7, with 8 bases lining up with TRBD2. The trim removed 4 bases at V and 2 bases at J, leaving 8 bases unmatched. The CDR3 sequence is 15 residues long. The V gene's germline CDR1 is SGDLS and CDR2 YYNGEE. The CDR3: CASSPEMGLAYEQYF. The CDR3, as DNA: TGTGCCAGCAGCCCCGAGATGGGACTAGCCTACGAGCAGTACTTC.

The chain has TRBV2 and TRBJ1-4; tentative D call: TRBD1 (6 bases). With 6 bases removed from V and 7 bases from J, the gap between germline ends came to 18 bases. The germline V gene encodes CDR1 SNHLY and CDR2 FYNNEI. The CDR3 runs to 15 residues. CDR3: CASSRTRDMTEKLFF. The CDR3 DNA is TGTGCCAGCAGCCGGACCCGGGACATGACTGAAAAACTGTTTTTT.

The chain joins TRBV5-6 to TRBJ2-5, with D possibly matching TRBD1 (6 bases). Germline CDR1 reads SGHDT; CDR2 reads YYEEEE. The CDR3 sequence is 14 residues long. Trimming stripped 6 bases from V and 2 bases from J, with 14 bases between. The CDR3 here is CASTYARGQETQYF. DNA for the CDR3: TGTGCCAGCACCTACGCGAGGGGGCAAGAGACCCAGTACTTC.

About this clone itself: The same CDR3 can be traced to other DNA sequences in this sample. This chain uses TRBV5-1 with TRBJ1-2; D gene uncertain. V gave up 0 bases and J gave up 2 bases, with 5 bases separating them. CDR3 size: 13 residues. The germline V gene encodes CDR1 SGHRS and CDR2 YFSETQ. The CDR3 DNA follows: TGCGCCAGCAGCTTGGCCCAAAACTATGGCTACACCTTC. This gives the protein CASSLAQNYGYTF.

The V call is TRBV18, the J call TRBJ1-4; 7 positions agree with TRBD1. The CDR3 extends over 15 amino acids. The J segment lost 7 bases and the V segment lost 2 bases, leaving 7 bases of the junction unmatched. From germline, CDR1 is KGHSH and CDR2 LQKENI. CDR3 region: CASSPAAGGIEKLFF. The CDR3 nucleotides read TGTGCCAGCTCACCAGCGGCAGGGGGTATTGAAAAACTGTTTTTT. Looking up the rest from reference TRBV18 and TRBJ1-4 gives the full variable domain: NAGVMQNPRHLVRRRGQEARLRCSPMKGHSHVYWYRQLPEEGLKFMVYLQKENIIDESGMPKERFSAEFPKEGPSILRIQQVVRGDSAAYFCASSPAAGGIEKLFFGSGTQLSVL.

This chain joins TRBV4-1 and TRBJ1-2, with a possible D match to TRBD1 (5 bases). The V end lost 4 bases, the J end lost 2 bases, and 8 bases lay between the germline ends. There are 13 residues in the CDR3. The germline CDR1 and CDR2 sequences are MGHRA and YSYEKL. CDR3 in amino acids: CASSPGENYGYTF. CDR3 nucleotide sequence: TGCGCCAGCAGCCCGGGGGAGAACTATGGCTACACCTTC.

As regards this clone: Other nucleotide sequences from this sample produce the same CDR3. The V call is TRBV2, the J call TRBJ1-2; 9 nucleotides match TRBD1. This CDR3 has 12 amino acids. The trim removed 6 bases at V and 5 bases at J, leaving 1 base unmatched. Germline values: CDR1 SNHLY, CDR2 FYNNEI. In DNA form, the CDR3 reads TGTGCCAGCAGCGACAGGGGGTATGGCTACACCTTC. As protein: CASSDRGYGYTF.

J is TRBJ1-1 and V is TRBV6-5, with 8 nucleotides matching TRBD1. Germline V CDR1 and CDR2: MNHEY, SVGAGI. The length of the CDR3 is 14 residues. The V and J ends lost 6 bases and 7 bases, in that order; junction bases with no gene match: 10. The CDR3 protein is CASRLQGGIGEAFF. CDR3 in DNA: TGTGCCAGCAGATTACAGGGGGGTATAGGTGAAGCTTTCTTT.

V gene TRBV7-8 combines with J gene TRBJ2-7, with 10 bases aligning to TRBD2. Germline CDR1 SGHVS, CDR2 FQNEAQ. The CDR3 has 15 amino acids. Trimming removed 5 bases from V and 3 bases from J; junction bases left unmatched: 7. CDR3 sequence: CASSPRTSGIYEQYF. CDR3 coding DNA: TGTGCCAGCAGCCCAAGGACTAGCGGAATCTACGAGCAGTACTTC.

The gene calls are TRBV7-3 and TRBJ2-3; D is unresolved. The CDR3 runs to 13 residues. Germline V CDR1 and CDR2: SGHTA, FQGTGA. Trimming took 4 bases from V and 7 from J, leaving 12 bases between them. CDR3 nucleotide sequence: TGTGCCAGCAGCTCGCGAGCGAAGAATACGCAGTATTTT. Encoded protein: CASSSRAKNTQYF.

This clone has a count of ten or more. The V and J genes are TRBV7-2 and TRBJ2-7; no firm D call. The CDR3 totals 13 residues. The germline V gene encodes CDR1 SGHTA and CDR2 FQGNSA. V dropped 5 bases and J dropped 2 bases, with 10 bases sitting between them. The CDR3 is CASSPNGPYEQYF. The CDR3 DNA is TGTGCCAGCAGCCCAAATGGTCCCTACGAGCAGTACTTC.

The gene calls are TRBV18 and TRBJ1-4; weak D call: TRBD1 (5 bases). This CDR3 spans 12 amino acids. CDR1 and CDR2 from the germline V gene are KGHSH and LQKENI. The V gene lost 8 bases and the J gene lost 3 bases, with 7 bases spanning the gap. CDR3 coding DNA: TGTGCCAGCCGGGGACCTAATGAAAAACTGTTTTTT. As protein: CASRGPNEKLFF.

The chain is built from TRBV25-1 and TRBJ1-1; D is undetermined. The CDR3 covers 14 residues. CDR1 MGHDK and CDR2 SYGVNS come from the germline V gene. Between the trimmed V and J ends, which lost 6 bases and 0 bases, there was a span of 11 bases. The CDR3 protein is CASSGSGVNTEAFF. The CDR3 DNA follows: TGTGCCAGCAGCGGATCGGGAGTGAACACTGAAGCTTTCTTT. The full variable domain, in which reference TRBV25-1 and TRBJ1-1 provide the parts outside the CDR3, is EADIYQTPRYLVIGTGKKITLECSQTMGHDKMYWYQQDPGMELHLIHYSYGVNSTEKGDLSSESTVSRIRTEHFPLTLESARPSHTSQYLCASSGSGVNTEAFFGQGTRLTVV.

This clone was recorded only once. Other DNA sequences from this sample encode an identical CDR3 as well. The V call is TRBV5-8, the J call TRBJ2-1; maybe TRBD1 (5 bases). Germline CDR1 is SGHTS and CDR2 is YDEGEE. Trimming cost V 1 base and J 0 bases, with 8 bases left between them. This CDR3 spans 15 amino acids. CDR3 in DNA: TGTGCCAGCAGCTTGAGGGGAAGCTCCTACAATGAGCAGTTCTTC. Its protein product is CASSLRGSSYNEQFF.

V usage is TRBV30 and J usage is TRBJ1-3; D unclear. CDR1 and CDR2 (germline): GTSNPN, SVGIG (reference sequence). This CDR3 is 10 amino acids long. CDR3 residues: CATRGNTIYF. The CDR3 bases are TGTGCTACTCGGGGAAACACCATATATTTT.

This clone was seen at least ten times. The rearrangement links TRBV5-8 to TRBJ1-1, with 9 positions matching TRBD1. Unmatched junction bases numbered 15, after V lost 3 bases and J lost 3 bases. This CDR3 is 18 amino acids long. Germline V lookup: CDR1 SGHTS, CDR2 YDEGEE. CDR3 nucleotide sequence: TGTGCCAGCAGCTCGCCCTGGGGACAGGGAGAGGCGGACACTGAAGCTTTCTTT. Translating gives CASSSPWGQGEADTEAFF.

This clone was seen once. The chain recombines TRBV13 with TRBJ2-3; a possible D gene is TRBD2 (6 bases). The CDR3 length is 14 residues. Germline V gives CDR1 PRHDT, CDR2 FYEKMQ (reference sequence). The V end lost 5 bases, the J end lost 4 bases, and 13 bases lay between the germline ends. For the CDR3, the DNA is TGTGCCAGCAGCAATCGACTAGGCGCAGATACGCAGTATTTT. This sequence encodes CASSNRLGADTQYF.